These T cell receptor beta chains were read from a single sample in a study of blood T cell repertoires in COVID-19. TCRdb keeps only in-frame clones here, not all; method: immunoSEQ multiplex PCR. The sample holds 200,000 to 300,000 clones, 88% seen once. The sequencing sample was made of peripheral blood. These receptor sequences come from a man in his 60s who had recovered from COVID-19. Both conserved end residues are part of each CDR3. D genes are given only for firm matches. Clone sizes are given selectively: once, few, many, or a class where the clone is expanded.

- TRBJ2-5 TRBV3-1/TRBV3-2 13 - CASSASPGETQYF TGTGCCAGCAGCGCAAGCCCGGGGGAGACCCAGTACTTC
- TRBJ1-5 TRBV6-5 14 - CASSMRDGYQPQHF TGTGCCAGCAGCATGCGGGACGGTTATCAGCCCCAGCATTTT
- TRBJ1-5 TRBV12-5 15 - CASGLGGHGNQPQHF TGTGCTAGTGGTTTGGGGGGGCACGGCAATCAGCCCCAGCATTTT
- TRBJ2-7 TRBV27 14 - CASSPVLLSYEQYF TGTGCCAGCAGTCCGGTCCTCCTCTCCTACGAGCAGTACTTC
TRBD2 TRBJ2-1 TRBV5-1 15 - CASSSTSGVANEQFF TGCGCCAGCAGCTCGACTAGCGGGGTGGCCAATGAGCAGTTCTTC
- TRBJ1-2 TRBV6-2/TRBV6-3 11 - CASSLGHGYTF TGTGCCAGCAGTTTAGGACACGGCTACACCTTC
TRBD1 TRBJ1-6 TRBV27 15 - CASSPPTGIGSPLHF TGTGCCAGCAGTCCACCGACAGGGATTGGATCACCCCTCCACTTT
TRBD1 TRBJ2-6 TRBV7-6 19 - CASSLATGQSISGANVLTF TGTGCCAGCAGCTTAGCGACGGGACAGTCGATCTCTGGGGCCAACGTCCTGACTTTC
- TRBJ2-3 TRBV7-9 14 once CASSLGLATDTQYF TGTGCCAGCAGCTTAGGCCTAGCGACAGATACGCAGTATTTT
TRBD1 TRBJ1-6 TRBV9 16 - CASSGRDRGRESPLHF TGTGCCAGCAGCGGCCGGGACAGGGGGCGCGAATCACCCCTCCACTTT
- TRBJ1-1 TRBV19 14 - CASSIGGLGTEAFF TGTGCCAGTAGTATAGGAGGGCTGGGTACTGAAGCTTTCTTT
- TRBJ1-6 TRBV14 13 - CASSDYRNSPLHF TGTGCCAGCAGCGATTACAGGAATTCACCCCTCCACTTT
- TRBJ2-7 TRBV5-6 16 - CASTLRVGRGRYEQYF TGTGCCAGCACCTTGAGGGTTGGAAGGGGCCGCTACGAGCAGTACTTC
TRBD2 TRBJ2-3 TRBV19 15 - CASSPTGTSPDTQYF TGTGCCAGTAGTCCCACCGGGACTAGCCCAGATACGCAGTATTTT
TRBD2 TRBJ2-1 TRBV9 17 - CASSVAMAASGDNEQFF TGTGCCAGCAGCGTAGCTATGGCGGCTAGCGGGGACAATGAGCAGTTCTTC
- TRBJ2-5 TRBV18 15 - CASSPSQLVTETQYF TGTGCCAGCTCACCTTCCCAACTAGTGACTGAGACCCAGTACTTC
TRBD2 TRBJ2-6 TRBV5-1 22 - CASSPLPLAGGQLSSGANVLTF TGCGCCAGCAGCCCACTTCCGTTAGCGGGGGGCCAACTAAGCTCTGGGGCCAACGTCCTGACTTTC
- TRBJ2-7 TRBV7-6 16 - CASSAQEKGGAYEQYF TGTGCCAGCAGCGCCCAGGAAAAGGGGGGGGCCTACGAGCAGTACTTC
TRBD1 TRBJ2-5 TRBV6-6 17 - CASSPGTGVDYIETQYF TGTGCCAGCAGTCCCGGGACAGGGGTTGATTATATAGAGACCCAGTACTTC
TRBD1 TRBJ1-4 TRBV19 15 once CASSLPPGTGEKLFF TGTGCCAGTAGCCTACCCCCCGGGACAGGGGAAAAACTGTTTTTT
TRBD2 TRBJ2-7 TRBV30 14 - CAWSGPGGNYEQYF TGTGCCTGGAGCGGCCCCGGGGGGAATTACGAGCAGTACTTC
- TRBJ2-3 TRBV5-1 15 - CASATAGDRTDTQYF TGCGCCAGCGCCACAGCAGGGGACCGCACAGATACGCAGTATTTT
TRBD2 TRBJ2-1 TRBV6-1 18 - CASSGGLAGTIPSNEQFF TGTGCCAGCAGTGGGGGACTAGCGGGGACCATCCCCTCCAATGAGCAGTTCTTC
- TRBJ1-5 TRBV24-1 13 - CATSAGLNQPQHF TGTGCCACCAGTGCAGGCCTTAATCAGCCCCAGCATTTT